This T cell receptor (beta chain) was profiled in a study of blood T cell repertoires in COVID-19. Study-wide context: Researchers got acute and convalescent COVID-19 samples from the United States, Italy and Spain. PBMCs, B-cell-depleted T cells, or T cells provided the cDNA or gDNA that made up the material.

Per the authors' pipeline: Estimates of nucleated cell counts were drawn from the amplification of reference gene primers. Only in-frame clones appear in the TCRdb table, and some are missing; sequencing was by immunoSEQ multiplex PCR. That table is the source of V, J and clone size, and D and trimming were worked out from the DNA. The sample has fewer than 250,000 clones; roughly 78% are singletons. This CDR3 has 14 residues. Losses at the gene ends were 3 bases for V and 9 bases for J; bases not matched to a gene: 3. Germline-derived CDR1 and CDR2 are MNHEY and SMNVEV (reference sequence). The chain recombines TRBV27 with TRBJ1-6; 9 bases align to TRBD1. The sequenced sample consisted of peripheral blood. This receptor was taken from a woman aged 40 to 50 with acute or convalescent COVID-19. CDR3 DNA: TGTGCCAGCAGTTTTGGGACAGGGTCTTCACCCCTCCACTTT. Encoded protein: CASSFGTGSSPLHF.